Sequencing of this T cell receptor beta chain was carried out in a study of shared clonotypes between healthy human individuals. Study results and caveats: Having only a few donors restricted how much genetic and exposure-history diversity was captured.

The CDR3 has 13 amino acids. CDR1 SQVTM and CDR2 ANQGSEA come from the germline V gene. Trimming removed 3 bases from V and 4 bases from J, with 12 bases in between. Points on this clone: Its antigen is as yet unknown.

Assay: immunoSEQ multiplex PCR; the TCRdb copy retains only in-frame clones and omits some. This table holds 450,000 to 600,000 clones, 70% to 80% found once. The sequencing sample was made of PBMCs. The V and J genes are TRBV29-1 and TRBJ1-2, with D possibly TRBD1 on 6 matching bases. The receptor was derived from a woman aged 40 to 55 in good health. Some clones in this sample may be carry-over from other donors' samples. CDR3 region: CSVDWGLGYGYTF. For the CDR3, the DNA is TGCAGCGTTGATTGGGGGCTGGGCTATGGCTACACCTTC.